Below are 8 T cell receptor beta chains sequenced from a single sample in a study of radiation and T cells in renal cell carcinoma. The time point here: baseline pretreatment blood. Treatment given: 15 Gy SBRT to primary tumor, nephrectomy 4 weeks later. Repertoires were generated with immunoSEQ multiplex PCR, while TCRdb's copy carries only in-frame clones and drops some. This table has about 150,000 clones, over 75% appearing once. The sequencing here drew on blood, taken from a patient whose treatment included radiotherapy and nephrectomy. The receptors derive from a woman in her fifties or sixties with renal cell carcinoma.

The gene calls are TRBV7-3 and TRBJ2-6; no clear D. Germline loops: CDR1 SGHTA, CDR2 FQGTGA. Between the trimmed V and J ends, which lost 3 bases and 0 bases, there was a span of 3 bases. The CDR3 contains 14 residues. In DNA form, the CDR3 reads TGTGCCAGCAGCTTGGGCTCTGGGGCCAACGTCCTGACTTTC. Its translation: CASSLGSGANVLTF.

V and J are TRBV5-4 and TRBJ1-5, with D possibly TRBD1 on 5 matching bases. V dropped 4 bases and J dropped 7 bases, with 12 bases sitting between them. Germline CDR1 reads SGHNT; CDR2 reads YYREEE (reference sequence). The CDR3 runs 13 residues. DNA for the CDR3: TGTGCCAGCAGCCCTGAGGGGAGGCAGCCCCAGCATTTT. Its translation: CASSPEGRQPQHF.

This rearrangement joins TRBV9 to TRBJ1-3, with 8 positions matching TRBD1. V was clipped by 3 bases and J by 1 base; unmatched bases: 3. The CDR3 loop spans 15 amino acids. Germline-derived CDR1 and CDR2 are SGDLS and YYNGEE. The CDR3 sequence: CASSARTGSGNTIYF. Written as DNA, the CDR3 is TGTGCCAGCAGCGCCCGGACAGGGTCTGGAAACACCATATATTTT.

This rearrangement joins TRBV7-9 to TRBJ2-3, with D possibly TRBD2 on 6 matching bases. The CDR3 totals 16 residues. V shed 4 bases and J shed 5 bases, with 19 bases lying between them. Germline CDR1 reads SEHNR; CDR2 reads FQNEAQ (reference sequence). The chain's CDR3 is CASSSRIRGLGDTQYF. Here the CDR3 DNA reads TGTGCCAGCAGCTCCCGCATCCGGGGGTTAGGAGATACGCAGTATTTT. Full variable domain (rest looked up from reference TRBV7-9 and TRBJ2-3): DTGVSQNPRHKITKRGQNVTFRCDPISEHNRLYWYRQTLGQGPEFLTYFQNEAQLEKSRLLSDRFSAERPKGSFSTLEIQRTEQGDSAMYLCASSSRIRGLGDTQYFGPGTRLTVL.

This clone was seen a single time. The chain carries TRBV10-3 and TRBJ2-1; TRBD2 matches 15 bases. Germline V gene data show CDR1 as ENHRY and CDR2 as SYGVKD. The CDR3 has 17 residues. V lost 4 bases, J lost 7 bases, and 8 bases stayed unmatched. For the CDR3, the DNA is TGTGCCATCAGTGTTTCCGGGACTAGCGGGGGGAAAAATGAGCAGTTCTTC. This codes for CAISVSGTSGGKNEQFF.

This sequence joins TRBV6-1 and TRBJ2-3; maybe TRBD2 (6 bases). Germline lookup yields CDR1 MNHNS and CDR2 SASEGT. The CDR3 spans 14 residues. V dropped 2 bases and J dropped 3 bases, with 9 bases sitting between them. The CDR3 spells CASSELATTDTQYF. CDR3 in DNA: TGTGCCAGCAGTGAACTAGCGACGACAGATACGCAGTATTTT.

J is TRBJ2-7 and V is TRBV2, with D perhaps TRBD1 (5 bases). Trimming took off 3 bases at V and 2 bases at J, with 8 bases between the two ends. There are 13 residues in the CDR3. Germline CDR1 reads SNHLY; CDR2 reads FYNNEI. The CDR3 loop is CASSDVTAYEQYF. DNA for the CDR3: TGTGCCAGCAGTGACGTGACAGCCTACGAGCAGTACTTC. The full variable domain, completed using reference TRBV2 and TRBJ2-7, is EPEVTQTPSHQVTQMGQEVILRCVPISNHLYFYWYRQILGQKVEFLVSFYNNEISEKSEIFDDQFSVERPDGSNFTLKIRSTKLEDSAMYFCASSDVTAYEQYFGPGTRLTVT.

The rearrangement joins TRBV6-6 to TRBJ1-2; 7 nucleotides line up with TRBD1. Germline lookup yields CDR1 MNHNY and CDR2 SVGAGI (reference sequence). V gave up 6 bases and J gave up 3 bases; unmatched junction bases: 7. The CDR3 consists of 14 residues. DNA of the CDR3: TGTGCCAGCAGGAGCAAGGGACAGCACTATGGCTACACCTTC. Amino acid sequence: CASRSKGQHYGYTF.